This TCR beta chain was profiled in a study of control samples from healthy donors and cancer patients. The length of the CDR3 is 15 residues. CDR1 and CDR2 (germline): SNHLY, FYNNEI. Trimming pared 6 bases from V and 1 base from J, leaving 12 bases between. Produced via immunoSEQ multiplex PCR; TCRdb's table is partial and in-frame only. This sample has 150,000 to 160,000 clones, with approximately 93% found just once. Material: blood. The receptor comes from a man between 40 and 49 years old in good health. The chain recombines TRBV2 with TRBJ1-4, with a possible D match to TRBD1 (5 bases). CDR3 residues: CASSGDGRTNEKLFF. The CDR3 nucleotides read TGTGCCAGCAGCGGGGACGGGAGAACTAATGAAAAACTGTTTTTT.